This section outlines one T cell receptor beta chain sequence together with its context. What it binds is unknown. Germline CDR1 reads SGHTA; CDR2 reads FQGNSA. Trimming cost V 5 bases and J 6 bases, with 13 bases left between them. The CDR3 sequence is 14 residues long. This record belongs to a study of cytotoxic CD8 clonotypes in ibrutinib-treated CLL. Only in-frame clones appear in the TCRdb table, and some are missing; sequencing was by immunoSEQ multiplex PCR. The table shows some 140,000 clones, with approximately 89% occurring only once. Study findings and constraints: Investigators sampled sustained-remission and progressing patients at differing times.

Cryopreserved PBMCs yielded about 2.1 micrograms of genomic DNA for TCR beta libraries. The chain is built from TRBV7-2 and TRBJ2-2, with a tentative D call TRBD1 (7 bases). The sample consisted of PBMCs, taken after 12 months of ibrutinib treatment. The sequence was collected from a human donor with chronic lymphocytic leukemia. In DNA, the CDR3 is TGTGCCAGCAGCCCCACAGGGGAGGCCGGGGAGCTGTTTTTT. The encoded protein is CASSPTGEAGELFF.